These 27 T cell receptor beta chains came from one sample sequenced in a study of graft-versus-host responses after intestinal transplantation. Profiling relied on immunoSEQ multiplex PCR, and the TCRdb table lists in-frame clones only, not all of them. The data contain about 86,000 clones, less than 90% of them seen just once; the ten biggest clones take up about a sixth. The antigens these receptors bind are not known. Source: unstimulated CD8+ T cells sorted from spleen or lymph node cells, taken before intestinal transplant. The receptors shown here come from a human donor who received an intestinal transplant.

CDR3 protein: CASSLSINQPQHF. In DNA, the CDR3 is TGTGCCAGCAGTCTCTCAATTAATCAGCCCCAGCATTTT. The V gene is TRBV28, the J gene TRBJ1-5; D remains unclear. Trimming removed 5 bases at V and 4 bases at J, with 9 bases between. This CDR3 contains 13 residues. CDR1 MDHEN and CDR2 SYDVKM come from the germline V gene.

With regard to this clone: Other DNA sequences in the sample encode the same CDR3. The CDR3 nucleotides read TGTGCCAGCAGTCTGGGGGCCAATCAGCCCCAGCATTTT. The encoded protein is CASSLGANQPQHF. The chain uses TRBV6-5 and TRBJ1-5, with D possibly TRBD1 on 6 matching bases. There are 13 residues in the CDR3. Germline CDR1 is MNHEY and CDR2 is SVGAGI. V shed 5 bases and J shed 3 bases, with 8 bases lying between them.

The chain carries TRBV6-5 and TRBJ1-1; D uncertain. This CDR3 region has 15 residues. V was clipped by 4 bases and J by 0 bases, with 12 bases between them. Germline loops: CDR1 MNHEY, CDR2 SVGAGI. CDR3 protein: CASSFDEGLNTEAFF. CDR3 sequence (DNA): TGTGCCAGCAGTTTTGATGAGGGTTTGAACACTGAAGCTTTCTTT.

The chain recombines TRBV9 with TRBJ1-4, with D possibly TRBD1 on 6 matching bases. CDR1 and CDR2 from the germline V gene are SGDLS and YYNGEE. Deletions cut 0 bases from V and 0 bases from J, with 12 bases between. The length of the CDR3 is 17 residues. The CDR3 coding sequence is TGTGCCAGCAGCGTAGAGACAGGAGAAGCAACTAATGAAAAACTGTTTTTT. It is translated as CASSVETGEATNEKLFF.

V and J are TRBV5-1 and TRBJ1-1; TRBD1 might be the D (5 bases). The CDR3 runs 10 residues. Germline CDR1 and CDR2: SGHRS and YFSETQ. V was shortened by 5 bases and J by 6 bases, with 5 bases between the two germline ends. The CDR3 region has the DNA TGCGCCAGCAGGGGGGCTGAAGCTTTCTTT. This codes for CASRGAEAFF.

This clone has only one observation. This rearrangement joins TRBV5-1 to TRBJ2-3, with no clear D. CDR3 length: 16 amino acids. CDR1 SGHRS and CDR2 YFSETQ come from the germline V gene. V was shortened by 0 bases and J by 2 bases, with 13 bases between the two germline ends. As DNA, the CDR3 is TGCGCCAGCAGCTTGGCAGAATCAGGAAACACAGATACGCAGTATTTT. Amino acids: CASSLAESGNTDTQYF.

The chain has TRBV1 and TRBJ2-5; whether TRBD1, the table's D call, matches the DNA was not checked. TRBV1 is given as a pseudogene. This CDR3 contains 17 residues. Written as DNA, the CDR3 is TGCACCAGCAGCCGAGAGACAGGGGTGGACCGGGAAGAGACCCAGTACTTC. The encoded protein is CTSSRETGVDREETQYF.

The gene calls are TRBV6-6 and TRBJ1-2, with unresolved D. Trimming left V 2 bases short and J 11 bases short, with 9 bases between. The CDR3 is 11 amino acids. Looked up from germline, CDR1 is MNHNY and CDR2 is SVGAGI (reference sequence). CDR3 sequence: CASSYRFGYTF. DNA of the CDR3: TGTGCCAGCAGTTACCGTTTTGGATACACCTTC.

V is TRBV9 and J is TRBJ2-1, with 9 bases lining up with TRBD2. CDR1 is SGDLS and CDR2 is YYNGEE in the germline V gene. With 0 bases clipped from V and 3 bases from J, the junction kept 4 bases outside the gene matches. CDR3 size: 16 residues. The CDR3 here is CASSVVSSGGYNEQFF. The CDR3 DNA follows: TGTGCCAGCAGCGTAGTCAGTAGCGGGGGCTACAATGAGCAGTTCTTC.

This chain links TRBV4-1 with TRBJ1-6, with 7 bases aligning to TRBD1. CDR1 and CDR2 from the germline V gene are MGHRA and YSYEKL. J was trimmed by 5 bases and V by 4 bases; bases with no gene match: 11. The CDR3 is made up of 17 amino acids. The CDR3 loop reads CASSLRAGGVHNSPLHF. The CDR3 region has the DNA TGCGCCAGCAGCCTCCGGGCAGGGGGGGTTCATAATTCACCCCTCCACTTT.

As DNA, the CDR3 is TGTGCCAGCAGTTTATCGACTTCCACAGTCTTAAGCTACGAGCAGTACTTC. Translating gives CASSLSTSTVLSYEQYF. The chain joins TRBV27 to TRBJ2-7; D uncertain. This CDR3 contains 17 residues. The germline V and J ends were trimmed by 0 bases and 3 bases, with 18 bases remaining between them. The germline V gene encodes CDR1 MNHEY and CDR2 SMNVEV (reference sequence).

The chain joins TRBV27 to TRBJ2-1; TRBD2 aligns across 8 bases. The germline gives CDR1 MNHEY, CDR2 SMNVEV (reference sequence). There are 13 residues in the CDR3. V shed 2 bases and J 7 bases; nucleotides not matched to a gene: 1. The CDR3 region is CASSLGTRNEQFF. The CDR3 DNA reads TGTGCCAGCAGTTTAGGGACTAGAAATGAGCAGTTCTTC.

The V call is TRBV7-2, the J call TRBJ2-4; 10 bases fit TRBD2. This CDR3 is built from 15 residues. The ends lost 1 base at V and 7 bases at J; junction bases unmatched: 4. The germline CDR1 and CDR2 sequences are SGHTA and FQGNSA. The CDR3 spells CASSLEGLAPNIQYF. CDR3 nucleotides: TGTGCCAGCAGCTTAGAGGGACTAGCGCCCAACATTCAGTACTTC.

This clone has a single count. The chain links TRBV27 to TRBJ2-3; weak D call: TRBD1 (6 bases). V was cut by 3 bases and J by 8 bases, with 18 bases left in between. CDR1 is MNHEY, CDR2 SMNVEV, per germline (reference sequence). The CDR3 is made up of 15 amino acids. The CDR3 reads CASSFHRGGPGTQYF. DNA for the CDR3: TGTGCCAGCAGTTTCCATCGAGGGGGTCCGGGTACGCAGTATTTT.

DNA for the CDR3: TGTGCCAGCAGCCCGGGTAACGGGGAGCTGTTTTTT. Its translation is CASSPGNGELFF. The genes are TRBV13 and TRBJ2-2; D unclear. Looked up from germline, CDR1 is PRHDT and CDR2 is FYEKMQ (reference sequence). This CDR3 is 12 amino acids long. V lost 5 bases to trimming and J lost 7 bases, with 8 bases between them.

The rearrangement joins TRBV7-9 to TRBJ2-3; no clear D gene. V was shortened by 5 bases and J by 6 bases, with 18 bases between the two germline ends. Germline CDR1 is SEHNR and CDR2 is FQNEAQ (reference sequence). CDR3 length equals 15 residues. Here the CDR3 DNA reads TGTGCCAGCAGCCCAGGTCTAGGGTCAGTGGATACGCAGTATTTT. The encoded protein is CASSPGLGSVDTQYF.

The chain links TRBV5-1 to TRBJ2-7; weak D call: TRBD2 (5 bases). Trimming removed 2 bases from V and 2 bases from J, with 11 bases in between. This CDR3 spans 14 amino acids. From germline, CDR1 is SGHRS and CDR2 YFSETQ. DNA for the CDR3: TGCGCCAGCAGCTTTGGACTGGCCGCCTACGAGCAGTACTTC. This gives the protein CASSFGLAAYEQYF. Complete variable domain (other parts from reference TRBV5-1 and TRBJ2-7): KAGVTQTPRYLIKTRGQQVTLSCSPISGHRSVSWYQQTPGQGLQFLFEYFSETQRNKGNFPGRFSGRQFSNSRSEMNVSTLELGDSALYLCASSFGLAAYEQYFGPGTRLTVT.

The CDR3 DNA sequence: TGTGCCAGCAGTTTATTAGGGACAGGACGAAGCAATCAGCCCCAGCATTTT. This codes for CASSLLGTGRSNQPQHF. The chain links TRBV28 to TRBJ1-5; 8 bases align to TRBD1. V was pared by 1 base and J by 1 base, with 6 bases of the junction left unmatched. Germline V gene lookup returns CDR1 MDHEN and CDR2 SYDVKM. The CDR3 sequence is 17 residues long.

Points on this clone: Other nucleotide sequences in the sample specify the same CDR3. The chain combines TRBV7-9 with TRBJ2-7; 10 positions agree with TRBD2. CDR1 and CDR2 (germline): SEHNR, FQNEAQ (reference sequence). The CDR3 consists of 15 residues. J gave up 2 bases and V 1 base, and 2 bases lay outside the gene matches. CDR3 in DNA: TGTGCCAGCAGCTTAGGACTAGCGGGTCCCTACGAGCAGTACTTC. Translated, it gives CASSLGLAGPYEQYF. Drawing the rest from reference TRBV7-9 and TRBJ2-7, the complete variable domain is DTGVSQNPRHKITKRGQNVTFRCDPISEHNRLYWYRQTLGQGPEFLTYFQNEAQLEKSRLLSDRFSAERPKGSFSTLEIQRTEQGDSAMYLCASSLGLAGPYEQYFGPGTRLTVT.

The chain carries TRBV30 and TRBJ2-3; D gene unclear. V lost 0 bases to trimming and J lost 5 bases, with 18 bases between them. Germline values: CDR1 GTSNPN, CDR2 SVGIG (reference sequence). The CDR3 is 16 residues long. The CDR3 is CAWSVLKAPKRDTQYF. DNA for the CDR3: TGTGCCTGGAGTGTACTTAAGGCGCCCAAGAGAGATACGCAGTATTTT.

Here the CDR3 DNA reads TGTGCCAGCACTTGGGGGGCCGGGGAGCTGTTTTTT. As protein: CASTWGAGELFF. This sequence joins TRBV27 and TRBJ2-2; the D gene is possibly TRBD2 (6 bases). This CDR3 spans 12 amino acids. Per germline, CDR1 MNHEY and CDR2 SMNVEV (reference sequence). With 7 bases removed from V and 6 bases from J, the gap between germline ends came to 9 bases.

This clone has only one observation. The CDR3 nucleotides are TGTGCCAGCAGTCCTATCTCTAGCACAGATACGCAGTATTTT. Translation: CASSPISSTDTQYF. The gene calls are TRBV27 and TRBJ2-3, with D unresolved. Trimming pared 5 bases from V and 0 bases from J, leaving 9 bases between. In germline, CDR1 is MNHEY, CDR2 SMNVEV (reference sequence). CDR3 length: 14 amino acids.

The V and J genes are TRBV7-9 and TRBJ2-1, with D unresolved. Germline V gives CDR1 SEHNR, CDR2 FQNEAQ (reference sequence). Trimming took 5 bases from V and 5 from J, leaving 7 bases between them. The CDR3 runs 12 residues. The CDR3 DNA follows: TGTGCCAGCAGCGCATGGGACAATGAGCAGTTCTTC. This codes for CASSAWDNEQFF.

The chain recombines TRBV6-1 with TRBJ2-3, with D unresolved. The CDR3 runs 15 residues. V dropped 1 base and J dropped 1 base, with 9 bases sitting between them. CDR1 and CDR2 from the germline V gene are MNHNS and SASEGT. This CDR3 reads CASSEEGVRTDTQYF. For the CDR3, the DNA is TGTGCCAGCAGTGAAGAAGGAGTCCGCACAGATACGCAGTATTTT.

This clone was picked up a small number of times. DNA of the CDR3: TGTGCCAGCAGCCAAGACCCAACGGGCGAGCAGTACTTC. Its translation: CASSQDPTGEQYF. V and J are TRBV14 and TRBJ2-7; D not resolved. Trimming took off 0 bases at V and 6 bases at J, with 9 bases between the two ends. The CDR3 length is 13 residues. The germline gives CDR1 SGHDN, CDR2 FVKESK.

The chain uses TRBV7-6 and TRBJ1-1; D is ambiguous. V was pared by 4 bases and J by 0 bases, with 15 bases between. Looked up from germline, CDR1 is SGHVS and CDR2 is FNYEAQ. The CDR3 covers 16 residues. The CDR3 protein is CASSSIPVVLNTEAFF. DNA for the CDR3: TGTGCCAGCAGCTCTATTCCAGTGGTCTTGAACACTGAAGCTTTCTTT.

This chain connects TRBV27 to TRBJ2-2; 9 positions agree with TRBD1. Germline CDR1 and CDR2: MNHEY and SMNVEV (reference sequence). CDR3 size: 14 residues. Germline trimming cut 3 bases from V and 5 bases from J; bases unmatched to any gene: 1. This chain's CDR3 is CASSFGTGTGELFF. In DNA form, the CDR3 reads TGTGCCAGCAGTTTCGGGACAGGGACCGGGGAGCTGTTTTTT.